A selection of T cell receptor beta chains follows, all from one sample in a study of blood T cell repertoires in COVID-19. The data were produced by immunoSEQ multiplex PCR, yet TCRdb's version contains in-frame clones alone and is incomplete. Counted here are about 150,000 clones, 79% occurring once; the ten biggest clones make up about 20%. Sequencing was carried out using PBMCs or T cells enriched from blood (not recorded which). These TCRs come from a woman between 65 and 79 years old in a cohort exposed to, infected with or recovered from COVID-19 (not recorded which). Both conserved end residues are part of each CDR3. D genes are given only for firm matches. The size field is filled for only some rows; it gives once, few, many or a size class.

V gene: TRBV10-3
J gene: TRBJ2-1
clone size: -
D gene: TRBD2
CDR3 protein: CAIRDSSGSHNEQFF
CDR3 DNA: TGTGCCATCAGAGACTCTAGCGGGAGCCACAATGAGCAGTTCTTC

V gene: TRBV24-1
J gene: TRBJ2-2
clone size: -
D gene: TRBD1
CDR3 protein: CATSGGQGRANTGELFF
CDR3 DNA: TGTGCCACCAGTGGGGGACAGGGGCGAGCGAACACCGGGGAGCTGTTTTTT

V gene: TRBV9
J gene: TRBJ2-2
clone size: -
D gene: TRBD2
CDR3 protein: CASSPPGLAGAGELFF
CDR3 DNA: TGTGCCAGCAGCCCCCCGGGACTAGCGGGAGCCGGGGAGCTGTTTTTT

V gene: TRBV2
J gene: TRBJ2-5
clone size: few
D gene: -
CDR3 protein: CASSRQETQYF
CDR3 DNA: TGTGCCAGCAGTCGCCAAGAGACCCAGTACTTC

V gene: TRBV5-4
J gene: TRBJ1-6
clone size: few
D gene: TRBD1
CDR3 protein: CASSLGQGNSPLHF
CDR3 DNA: TGTGCCAGCAGCTTGGGACAGGGTAATTCACCCCTCCACTTT

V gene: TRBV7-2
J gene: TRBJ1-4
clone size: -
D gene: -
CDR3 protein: CASSFRRGEKLFF
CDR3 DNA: TGTGCCAGCAGCTTTAGAAGGGGTGAAAAACTGTTTTTT

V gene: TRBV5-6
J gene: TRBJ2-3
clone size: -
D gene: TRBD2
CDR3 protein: CASSLVSASGRERGDTQYF
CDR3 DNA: TGTGCCAGCAGCTTGGTGTCGGCTAGCGGGAGGGAACGGGGAGATACGCAGTATTTT

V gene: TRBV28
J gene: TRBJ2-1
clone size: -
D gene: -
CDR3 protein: CASSPYLKQFF
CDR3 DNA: TGTGCCAGCAGCCCGTACTTAAAGCAGTTCTTC

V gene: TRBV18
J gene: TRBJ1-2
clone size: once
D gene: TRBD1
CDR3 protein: CASSPRGAQDRGYTF
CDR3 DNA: TGTGCCAGCTCCCCCAGGGGGGCGCAGGATCGTGGCTACACCTTC

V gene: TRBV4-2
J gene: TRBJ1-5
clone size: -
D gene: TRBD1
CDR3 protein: CASSQDLGQGHQPQHF
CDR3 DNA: TGTGCCAGCAGCCAAGATCTGGGACAGGGGCATCAGCCCCAGCATTTT

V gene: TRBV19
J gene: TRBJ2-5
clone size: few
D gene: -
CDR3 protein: CASSPPGLRGETQYF
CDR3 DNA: TGTGCCAGTAGTCCCCCAGGCTTGCGGGGAGAGACCCAGTACTTC

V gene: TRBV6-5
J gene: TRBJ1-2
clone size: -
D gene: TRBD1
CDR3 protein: CASSPGTGLNGYTF
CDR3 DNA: TGTGCCAGCAGCCCCGGGACAGGGCTAAATGGCTACACCTTC

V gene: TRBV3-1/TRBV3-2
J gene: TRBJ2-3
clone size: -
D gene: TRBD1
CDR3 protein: CASSQDGTGLVDTQYF
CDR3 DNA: TGTGCCAGCAGCCAAGATGGGACAGGGCTTGTAGATACGCAGTATTTT

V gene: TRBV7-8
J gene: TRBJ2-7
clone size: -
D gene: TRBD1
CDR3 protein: CASSSKQGGSYEQYF
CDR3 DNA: TGTGCCAGCAGCTCAAAACAGGGGGGATCCTACGAGCAGTACTTC

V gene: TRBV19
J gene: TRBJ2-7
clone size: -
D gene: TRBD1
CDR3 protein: CASPPAGTDCCGRYEQYF
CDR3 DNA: TGTGCCAGTCCCCCCGCAGGGACAGACTGTTGTGGAAGGTACGAGCAGTACTTC

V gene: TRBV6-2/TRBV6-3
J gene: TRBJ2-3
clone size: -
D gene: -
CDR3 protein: CASSLGGATDTQYF
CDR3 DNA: TGTGCCAGCAGTTTAGGGGGAGCGACAGATACGCAGTATTTT

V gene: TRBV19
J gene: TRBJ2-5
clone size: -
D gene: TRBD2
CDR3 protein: CASSIAAAGGQETQYF
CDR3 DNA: TGTGCCAGTAGTATAGCTGCGGCGGGGGGCCAAGAGACCCAGTACTTC

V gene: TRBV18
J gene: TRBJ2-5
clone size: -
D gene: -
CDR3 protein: CASSPPGQETQYF
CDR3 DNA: TGTGCCAGCTCACCCCCCGGGCAAGAGACCCAGTACTTC

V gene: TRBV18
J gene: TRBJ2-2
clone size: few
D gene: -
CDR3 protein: CASSPGQITGRELFF
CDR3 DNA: TGTGCCAGCTCACCGGGGCAGATCACCGGCCGGGAGCTGTTTTTT

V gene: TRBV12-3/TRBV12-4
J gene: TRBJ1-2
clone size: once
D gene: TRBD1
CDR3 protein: CASSIGQGYGYTF
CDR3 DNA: TGTGCCAGCAGTATAGGACAGGGCTATGGCTACACCTTC

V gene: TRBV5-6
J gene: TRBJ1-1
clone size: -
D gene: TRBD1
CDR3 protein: CASTRQGYTEAFF
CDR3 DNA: TGTGCCAGCACCCGACAGGGGTACACTGAAGCTTTCTTT

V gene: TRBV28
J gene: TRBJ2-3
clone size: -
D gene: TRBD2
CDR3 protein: CASRVAGSTDTQYF
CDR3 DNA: TGTGCCAGCAGAGTAGCGGGGAGCACAGATACGCAGTATTTT

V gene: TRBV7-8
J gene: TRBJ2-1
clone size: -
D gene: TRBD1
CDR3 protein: CASSLARGTYNEQFF
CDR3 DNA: TGTGCCAGCAGCTTAGCCAGGGGGACCTACAATGAGCAGTTCTTC

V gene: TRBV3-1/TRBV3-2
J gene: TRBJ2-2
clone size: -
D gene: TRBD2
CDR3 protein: CASSQPGLASGELFF
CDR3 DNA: TGTGCCAGCAGCCAACCGGGACTAGCCTCCGGGGAGCTGTTTTTT

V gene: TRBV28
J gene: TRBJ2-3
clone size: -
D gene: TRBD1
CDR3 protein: CASSSTSGQGSGWKSYTQYF
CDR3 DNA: TGTGCCAGCAGTTCAACCTCGGGACAGGGCTCGGGGTGGAAGTCCTATACGCAGTATTTT

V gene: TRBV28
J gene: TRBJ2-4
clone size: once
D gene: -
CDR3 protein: CATAKGQENIQYF
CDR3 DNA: TGTGCCACAGCCAAGGGACAAGAAAACATTCAGTACTTC

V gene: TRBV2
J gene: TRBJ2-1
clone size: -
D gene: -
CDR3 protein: CASSETSRSYNEQFF
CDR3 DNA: TGTGCCAGCAGTGAAACTAGCCGCTCCTACAATGAGCAGTTCTTC

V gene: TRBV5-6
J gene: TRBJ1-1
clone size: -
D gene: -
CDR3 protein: CASSLGYRMNTEAFF
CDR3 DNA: TGTGCCAGCAGCTTGGGATACAGGATGAACACTGAAGCTTTCTTT

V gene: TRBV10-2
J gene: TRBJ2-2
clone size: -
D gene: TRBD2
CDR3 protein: CASSESSTSGRTGELFF
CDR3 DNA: TGCGCCAGCAGTGAGTCGTCGACTAGCGGGAGGACCGGGGAGCTGTTTTTT

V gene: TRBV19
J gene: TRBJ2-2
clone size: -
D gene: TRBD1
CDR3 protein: CASSPSRDSYTGELFF
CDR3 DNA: TGTGCCAGTAGTCCCTCCCGGGACAGTTACACCGGGGAGCTGTTTTTT

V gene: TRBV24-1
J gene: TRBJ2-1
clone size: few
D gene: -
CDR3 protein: CATSDLRGATYNEQFF
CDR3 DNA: TGTGCCACCAGTGATTTGCGGGGGGCCACTTACAATGAGCAGTTCTTC

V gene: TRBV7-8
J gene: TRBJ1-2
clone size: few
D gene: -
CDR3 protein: CASSFSMNYGYTF
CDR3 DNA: TGTGCCAGCAGCTTTAGTATGAACTATGGCTACACCTTC

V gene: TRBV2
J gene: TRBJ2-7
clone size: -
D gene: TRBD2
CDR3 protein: CASSLGAGGVVYEQYF
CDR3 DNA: TGTGCCAGCAGTTTAGGGGCGGGAGGGGTAGTCTACGAGCAGTACTTC

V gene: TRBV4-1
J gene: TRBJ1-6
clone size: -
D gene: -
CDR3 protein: CASSQDSNSPLHF
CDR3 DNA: TGCGCCAGCAGCCAAGATTCGAATTCACCCCTCCACTTT

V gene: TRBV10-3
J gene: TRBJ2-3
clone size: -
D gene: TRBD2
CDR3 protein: CAISMTSGITDTQYF
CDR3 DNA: TGTGCCATCTCGATGACTAGCGGGATTACAGATACGCAGTATTTT

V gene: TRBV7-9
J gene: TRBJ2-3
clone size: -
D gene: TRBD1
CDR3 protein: CASSLGDRVADTQYF
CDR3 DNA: TGTGCCAGCAGCTTAGGGGACAGGGTGGCAGATACGCAGTATTTT

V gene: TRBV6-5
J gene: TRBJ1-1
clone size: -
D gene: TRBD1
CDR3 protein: CASSLVGTGFTEAFF
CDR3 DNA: TGTGCCAGCAGTCTAGTAGGGACAGGGTTCACTGAAGCTTTCTTT

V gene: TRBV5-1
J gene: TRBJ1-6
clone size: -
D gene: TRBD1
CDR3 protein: CASSSGQGPTPLHF
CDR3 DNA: TGCGCCAGCAGCTCGGGACAGGGTCCGACACCCCTCCACTTT

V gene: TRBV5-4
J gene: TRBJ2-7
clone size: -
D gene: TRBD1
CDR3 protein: CASSRGTGYEQYF
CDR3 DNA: TGTGCCAGCTCGCGCGGGACAGGCTACGAGCAGTACTTC

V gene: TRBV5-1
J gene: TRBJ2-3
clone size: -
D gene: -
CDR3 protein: CASSLQGSSGDTQYF
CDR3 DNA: TGCGCCAGCAGCCTCCAGGGTTCAAGTGGAGATACGCAGTATTTT

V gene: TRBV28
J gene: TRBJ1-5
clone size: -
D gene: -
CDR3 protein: CASSSPGNYHSNQPQHF
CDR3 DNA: TGTGCCAGCAGTTCCCCAGGGAACTACCATAGCAATCAGCCCCAGCATTTT

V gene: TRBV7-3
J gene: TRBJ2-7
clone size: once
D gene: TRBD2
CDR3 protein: CASSPRGVSDEQYF
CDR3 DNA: TGTGCCAGCAGCCCCCGGGGGGTTTCGGACGAGCAGTACTTC

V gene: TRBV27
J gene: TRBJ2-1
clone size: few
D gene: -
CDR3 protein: CASSLIARGSSYNEQFF
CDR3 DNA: TGTGCCAGCAGTTTAATCGCTCGGGGGAGCTCCTACAATGAGCAGTTCTTC

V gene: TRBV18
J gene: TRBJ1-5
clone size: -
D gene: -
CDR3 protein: CASSPEGSNQPQHF
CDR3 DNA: TGTGCCAGCTCACCGGAGGGTAGCAATCAGCCCCAGCATTTT

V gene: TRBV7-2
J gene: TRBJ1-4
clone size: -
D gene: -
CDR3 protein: CASSQQLGTLELFF
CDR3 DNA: TGTGCCAGCAGTCAACAACTAGGAACATTGGAATTGTTTTTT

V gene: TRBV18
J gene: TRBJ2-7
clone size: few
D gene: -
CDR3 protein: CASSPPSSNEQYF
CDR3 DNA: TGTGCCAGCTCACCCCCTTCAAGCAACGAGCAGTACTTC

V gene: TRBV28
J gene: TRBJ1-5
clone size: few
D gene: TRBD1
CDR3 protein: CASSLEGQGNQPQHF
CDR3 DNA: TGTGCCAGCAGTTTAGAAGGACAGGGTAATCAGCCCCAGCATTTT

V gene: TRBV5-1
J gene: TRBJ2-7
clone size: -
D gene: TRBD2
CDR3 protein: CASSLGATSVRYEQYF
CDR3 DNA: TGCGCCAGCAGCTTGGGCGCGACTAGCGTACGATACGAGCAGTACTTC

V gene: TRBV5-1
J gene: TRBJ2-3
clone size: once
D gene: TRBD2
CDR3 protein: CASSPGLAGATDTQYF
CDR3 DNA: TGCGCCAGCAGCCCGGGACTAGCGGGAGCAACAGATACGCAGTATTTT

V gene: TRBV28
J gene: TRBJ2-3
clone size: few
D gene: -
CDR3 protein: CASRRADSEGTDTQYF
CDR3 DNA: TGTGCCAGCAGAAGAGCGGACAGTGAGGGGACAGATACGCAGTATTTT

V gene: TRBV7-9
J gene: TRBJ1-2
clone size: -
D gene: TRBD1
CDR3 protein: CASSLDRGLVYGYTF
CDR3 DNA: TGTGCCAGCAGCTTAGATAGGGGGCTGGTATATGGCTACACCTTC

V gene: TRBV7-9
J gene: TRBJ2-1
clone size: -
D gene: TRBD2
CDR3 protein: CASRKTSGPSYNEQFF
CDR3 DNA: TGTGCCAGCAGGAAGACTAGCGGTCCTTCCTACAATGAGCAGTTCTTC

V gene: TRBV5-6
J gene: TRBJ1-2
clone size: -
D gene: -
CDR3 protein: CASSLARQHRDYGYTF
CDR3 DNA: TGTGCCAGCAGCTTGGCCCGTCAGCACAGAGACTATGGCTACACCTTC

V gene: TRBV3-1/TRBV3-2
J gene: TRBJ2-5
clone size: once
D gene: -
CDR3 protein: CASSRQEKETQYF
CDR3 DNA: TGTGCCAGCAGCCGACAGGAGAAAGAGACCCAGTACTTC

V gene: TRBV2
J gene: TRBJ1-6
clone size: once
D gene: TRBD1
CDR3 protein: CASSWTGTNSPLHF
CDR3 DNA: TGTGCCAGCAGTTGGACAGGCACTAATTCACCCCTCCACTTT

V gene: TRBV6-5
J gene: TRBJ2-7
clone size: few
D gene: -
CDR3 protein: CASSSAMLTYEQYF
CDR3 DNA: TGTGCCAGCAGCTCTGCGATGTTGACCTACGAGCAGTACTTC